This T cell receptor beta chain was observed in a study of blood T cells in healthy people across ages. A sample-barcoded 5' primer and a J-beta primer mix were used in a second PCR of roughly 6 to 11 cycles. No fewer than 3 million CDR3-containing paired-end reads came from each sample. TCRdb ran MiXCR on the 5' RACE reads and lists one entry per CDR3 protein. The sample contains 760,000 or so distinct CDR3 sequences, around 25% of which appear only once. Regarding the study as a whole: Per-million-T-cell TCR beta diversity fell roughly linearly with age.

As for this clonotype: Antigen: not known.

Trimming took off 2 bases at V and 6 bases at J, with 8 bases between the two ends. CDR1 and CDR2 (germline): MNHNY, SVGAGI (reference sequence). This CDR3 region has 14 residues. Separately, the same data were catalogued under a study of T cells of mothers and their children. Turning to that study: The yield was over 8 million TCR beta CDR3 reads from each mother and a few million from each child.

Sequencing used blood. The clonotype comes from a boy younger than 18 in good health. The chain combines TRBV6-6 with TRBJ1-6; possibly TRBD1 for D (6 bases). The CDR3 loop is CASSYADSNSPLHF. CDR3 nucleotide sequence: TGTGCCAGCAGTTACGCGGACAGTAATTCACCCCTCCACTTT.